This T cell receptor beta chain stems from a study of blood T cell repertoires in COVID-19. Study overall: Some COVID-19 samples were acute and others convalescent; all came from the United States, Italy and Spain. Sample material is recorded as cDNA or gDNA derived from T cells, B-cell-depleted T cells, or PBMCs.

Authors' analysis steps: Reference gene primer amplification gave estimated nucleated cell counts. Sequencing was performed with immunoSEQ multiplex PCR; in TCRdb, only in-frame clones are kept and a portion is missing. Clone size and the V and J calls come from that table; the DNA yielded D and trimming. The sample has approximately 170,000 clones, approximately 80% seen once. The CDR3 spans 14 residues. Germline lookup yields CDR1 MNHEY and CDR2 SVGAGI. With 2 bases removed from V and 2 bases from J, the gap between germline ends came to 9 bases. The specimen was peripheral blood. The TCR comes from a human donor in a cohort sampled during active COVID-19. This chain joins TRBV6-5 and TRBJ2-5; a possible D gene is TRBD2 (6 bases). The chain's CDR3 is CASSYEAGQETQYF. The CDR3 DNA follows: TGTGCCAGCAGTTACGAGGCGGGGCAAGAGACCCAGTACTTC.